A single sample gave rise to the 14 T cell receptor beta chains below, sequenced in a study of CD8 T cells in ankylosing spondylitis. General study findings and limits: In ankylosing spondylitis blood, a motif of about 8 highly homologous TCR beta variants appeared characteristic.

MiXCR was run by TCRdb on the 5' RACE reads, yielding one entry per CDR3 protein. The sample carries about 540,000 distinct CDR3 sequences, roughly an eighth recorded once. Their specific antigens are unknown. Sequencing input: blood, either unsorted or a sorted T cell fraction (not recorded which). All receptors derive from a male donor with ankylosing spondylitis.

This clonotype was counted only a few times. The rearrangement uses TRBV5-1 and TRBJ2-2; the D is unclear. V was pared by 3 bases and J by 8 bases, with 20 bases between. CDR3 length equals 16 residues. Germline V CDR1 and CDR2: SGHRS, YFSETQ. CDR3 nucleotides: TGCGCCAGCAGCTCCGATCCGAAGGTGGTTGCTGGGGAGCTGTTTTTT. This encodes CASSSDPKVVAGELFF.

In this sample, this clonotype turned up a few times. The J gene is TRBJ2-1, the V gene TRBV24-1, with 10 bases matching TRBD1. Germline V gene sequence: CDR1 KGHDR, CDR2 SFDVKD. Trimming cost V 5 bases and J 3 bases; bases outside gene matches: 18. The CDR3 extends over 20 amino acids. CDR3 in amino acids: CATSAAEGQGLFSSYNEQFF. Here the CDR3 DNA reads TGTGCCACCAGTGCCGCGGAGGGACAGGGGTTATTTTCTAGCTACAATGAGCAGTTCTTC.

This clonotype was seen more than once but under ten times. This chain uses TRBV7-2 with TRBJ1-5; a weak D match, TRBD1 (6 bases). There are 15 residues in the CDR3. Germline V lookup: CDR1 SGHTA, CDR2 FQGNSA. V lost 7 bases and J lost 5, with 18 bases in between. CDR3 region: CASTLSGQGYQPQHF. The CDR3 DNA reads TGTGCCAGCACCCTAAGTGGGCAGGGGTATCAGCCCCAGCATTTT.

The genes are TRBV5-1 and TRBJ1-3; possible D gene TRBD1, 6 bases. Trimming took off 2 bases at V and 2 bases at J, with 11 bases between the two ends. From germline, CDR1 is SGHRS and CDR2 YFSETQ. The CDR3 loop spans 15 amino acids. CDR3: CASSFQGLTGNTIYF. As DNA, the CDR3 is TGCGCCAGCAGCTTTCAGGGGTTGACTGGAAACACCATATATTTT.

The gene calls are TRBV24-1 and TRBJ2-1; D assignment may be TRBD1 or TRBD2 (5 bases each). The CDR3 consists of 14 residues. Germline V CDR1 and CDR2: KGHDR, SFDVKD. Trimming removed 1 base from V and 8 bases from J, with 11 bases in between. DNA for the CDR3: TGTGCCACCAGTGATTTAGCAGGGAGCGATGAGCAGTTCTTC. Amino acids: CATSDLAGSDEQFF.

Only a few counts were recorded for this clonotype. This rearrangement joins TRBV24-1 to TRBJ2-1; D is possibly TRBD1 (7 bases). Trimming pared 3 bases from V and 1 base from J, leaving 15 bases between. The CDR3 covers 17 residues. Per the germline V gene, CDR1 is KGHDR and CDR2 is SFDVKD. DNA for the CDR3: TGTGCCACCAGTGATAACACAGGGGCGGGATCCTACAATGAGCAGTTCTTC. This encodes CATSDNTGAGSYNEQFF.

At least ten counts were recorded for this clonotype. V is TRBV24-1 and J is TRBJ2-3, with D perhaps matching TRBD1 (5 bases). The germline V and J ends were trimmed by 1 base and 1 base, with 8 bases remaining between them. This CDR3 contains 15 residues. Germline V gene lookup returns CDR1 KGHDR and CDR2 SFDVKD. The CDR3 sequence is CATSDLGVGTDTQYF. CDR3 DNA: TGTGCCACCAGTGATTTAGGGGTCGGCACAGATACGCAGTATTTT.

The J gene is TRBJ2-3, the V gene TRBV5-1; 10 nucleotides align to TRBD1. CDR1 and CDR2 (germline): SGHRS, YFSETQ. V trimming: 6 bases; J trimming: 4 bases; junction bases outside the gene matches: 14. The CDR3 is 17 residues long. The chain's CDR3 is CASTPMGGTGDPDTQYF. CDR3 in DNA: TGCGCCAGCACCCCCATGGGCGGGACAGGGGACCCAGATACGCAGTATTTT.

The chain employs TRBV15 and TRBJ2-1, with 11 bases aligning to TRBD2. V lost 5 bases, J lost 4 bases, and 13 bases stayed unmatched. CDR1 and CDR2 from the germline V gene are LNHNV and YYDKDF (reference sequence). This CDR3 contains 18 residues. The CDR3 spells CATSGRFPTSGKYNEQFF. CDR3 nucleotide sequence: TGTGCCACCAGCGGACGTTTTCCGACTAGCGGGAAATACAATGAGCAGTTCTTC.

There are a few counts of this clonotype. The chain uses TRBV20-1 and TRBJ2-1, with 7 bases that match TRBD2. Germline V gene data show CDR1 as DFQATT and CDR2 as SNEGSKA (reference sequence). The CDR3 totals 14 residues. The ends lost 5 bases at V and 7 bases at J; junction bases unmatched: 11. The CDR3 sequence is CSARPLAGVNEQFF. In DNA form, the CDR3 reads TGCAGTGCTCGCCCTTTGGCGGGAGTAAATGAGCAGTTCTTC.

This clonotype was recorded at least ten times. The rearrangement joins TRBV2 to TRBJ2-7, with a possible D match to TRBD2 (5 bases). Trimming took off 5 bases at V and 4 bases at J, with 15 bases between the two ends. The germline gives CDR1 SNHLY, CDR2 FYNNEI. The CDR3 contains 14 residues. The CDR3 is CASSSLFGEYEQYV. As DNA, the CDR3 is TGTGCCAGCAGTTCCTTGTTTGGGGAGTACGAGCAGTACGTC.

In this sample, this clonotype turned up a few times. This chain links TRBV7-9 with TRBJ1-2; no clear D. Germline CDR1 reads SEHNR; CDR2 reads FQNEAQ (reference sequence). V was trimmed by 5 bases and J by 6 bases, leaving 13 bases between them. This CDR3 region has 13 residues. Written as DNA, the CDR3 is TGTGCCAGCAGCCCGGAGTTAGATGATGGCTACACCTTC. It specifies CASSPELDDGYTF.

The chain joins TRBV20-1 to TRBJ1-2; D call uncertain. The CDR3 sequence is 14 residues long. Germline CDR1 is DFQATT and CDR2 is SNEGSKA (reference sequence). Trimming stripped 1 base from V and 6 bases from J, with 15 bases between. The CDR3 here is CSARVADRLDGYTF. The CDR3 DNA follows: TGCAGTGCTAGAGTCGCGGACCGTTTAGATGGCTACACCTTC.

The sample holds a few counts of this clonotype. The chain joins TRBV20-1 to TRBJ2-3; 9 bases map to TRBD2. The germline gives CDR1 DFQATT, CDR2 SNEGSKA (reference sequence). The CDR3 contains 14 residues. V shed 1 base, J shed 4 bases, and the junction held 3 bases outside the gene matches. The CDR3 coding sequence is TGCAGTGCTAGAGGGGTAGCGGGAGCAGATACGCAGTATTTT. Translation gives CSARGVAGADTQYF.